The subject of this entry is one TCR beta chain. This clonotype registers as large (0.1 to 1%) within its sample. What antigen it recognizes has not been identified. Per-nucleotide qualities are absent, and no much larger clonotype sits a single base away. These data come from a study of tumor-infiltrating lymphocytes in glioblastoma multiforme (dated by TCRdb to about 2017). As for the study more broadly: Whether intratumoral genomic heterogeneity fosters TIL diversity was tested through joint investigation of somatic mutations, TIL diversity and immune response activity. Findings and caveats that apply to the study as a whole: Clone frequencies may be distorted by RNA-based TCR sequencing because unequal numbers of TCR transcripts are carried by T cells. The authors noted that sorting T cells into functional subsets, which was not done in this study, would be a future improvement. Generalizability was limited because only one glioblastoma patient was included in the TCR and somatic mutation analysis.

The AllPrep DNA/RNA mini kit was used to purify genomic DNA and total RNA at the same time from each of the approximately ten tumor samples. Every RNA sample had an OD 260/280 ratio above 1.9 and an RNA integrity number above 6.5. TCRB libraries were constructed from RNA through three rounds of nested multiplex PCR following a modified ARM-PCR protocol with multiple V-beta primers and a C-beta primer. Starting from 0.5 to 0.55 ug of total RNA, TCRB-specific cDNA was synthesized using ProtoScript II Reverse Transcriptase and a C-beta primer. No unique molecular identifiers were described for the TCRB libraries. In the third PCR, barcodes and adapters were added over around 23 cycles with Deep VentR (exo-) polymerase, and the 250-500 bp bands were then gel purified. An Illumina HiSeq 2500 generating 250 bp paired-end reads was used to sequence the TCRB libraries. From the authors' description of their analysis: Trimmomatic was used to clean reads, FLASH to merge reads, MiGEC to assign V, D and J segments, and VDJtools to perform the analysis. The Shannon-Wiener diversity index, calculated using VDJtools, was used to quantify repertoire diversity. The public sequencing data were trimmed at Q25 with fastp and processed into clonotypes with MiXCR by TCRdb, which kept only in-frame beta chains. Under each unique CDR3 protein, matching rows form one entry showing the most common genes and DNA. TCRdb assigned the V and J calls; the authors' analysis was not used. The sample contains under 15,000 distinct CDR3 sequences, 64% of them found a single time. Roughly 34% of the sample rests with the top ten.

Source material: brain tumor tissue. This clonotype originated in a male donor with glioblastoma.

The DNA sequence is given as TGTGCCAGCAGCCTGGGACAGGGGGAGCAAGAGACCCAGTACTTC. It specifies CASSLGQGEQETQYF. This receptor chain uses TRBV11-3 and TRBJ2-5, and TRBD1 matches 11 of the central bases. Relative to germline, V is missing 5 bases and J is missing 2 bases, with 4 bases of the junction outside any gene match. The CDR3 runs 15 amino acids, cysteine and phenylalanine included. Only the CDR3 DNA stays, 45 bases, in frame from base 1. CDR1 and CDR2 are drawn from the germline V gene: SGHNT, YENEEA.